Below, one T cell receptor beta chain is given with its context. This was a deep-level run. Sequenced by immunoSEQ multiplex PCR; TCRdb stores in-frame clones only, minus some. The sample includes approximately 1.4 million clones, 95% to 99% of them seen just once. This specimen belongs to a study of shared clonotypes between healthy human individuals. The split of CD4+ cells yielded CD45RA+ naive and CD45RA-negative memory subsets. V dropped 2 bases and J dropped 6 bases, with 23 bases sitting between them. The CDR3 loop spans 17 amino acids. In germline, CDR1 is SGHRS, CDR2 YFSETQ. V usage is TRBV5-1 and J usage is TRBJ1-1; D is uncertain. The TCR sequence derives from a man aged 25-45 years in good health. The specimen was naive CD4+ T cells sorted from blood. As to subset: CD45RA+ positively selected. The CDR3 protein is CASSFSGPSYRGPEAFF. Here the CDR3 DNA reads TGCGCCAGCAGCTTTTCCGGGCCGTCTTACCGAGGCCCTGAAGCTTTCTTT.